These T cell receptor beta chains were read from a single sample in a study of blood T cell repertoires in COVID-19. Repertoires were generated with immunoSEQ multiplex PCR, while TCRdb's copy carries only in-frame clones and drops some. The table includes over 150,000 clones, over 80% detected once. Specimen: peripheral blood. These receptor sequences come from a woman in her forties with COVID-19, enrolled during active disease. CDR3s include the opening cysteine and the closing phenylalanine or tryptophan. D genes are given only for firm matches. Size values are once, few and many counts, or a class for expanded clones, and some rows have none.

J: TRBJ2-3
D: TRBD2
V: TRBV7-7
size: NA
DNA: TGTGCCAGCAGCCTTAGCGGGGTCAACACAGATACGCAGTATTTT
CDR3: CASSLSGVNTDTQYF

J: TRBJ1-3
D: TRBD1
V: TRBV28
size: NA
DNA: TGTGCCAGCAGGGCCACAGGGGGCGGTGGAAACACCATATATTTT
CDR3: CASRATGGGGNTIYF

J: TRBJ1-1
D: TRBD1
V: TRBV15
size: NA
DNA: TGTGCCACCACTGGACAGGGTTTGAACACTGAAGCTTTCTTT
CDR3: CATTGQGLNTEAFF

J: TRBJ2-5
D: TRBD2
V: TRBV30
size: NA
DNA: TGTGCCTGGAGTGGGATAGCGGGAGCCCTCCAAGAGACCCAGTACTTC
CDR3: CAWSGIAGALQETQYF

J: TRBJ1-4
D: NA
V: TRBV5-8
size: once
DNA: TGTGCCAGCAGTCCAACTGATTTCCTTGAAAAACTGTTTTTT
CDR3: CASSPTDFLEKLFF

J: TRBJ1-5
D: TRBD1
V: TRBV5-4
size: NA
DNA: TGTGCCAGCAGCCAGGGAGGACAGGGTAGCAATCAGCCCCAGCATTTT
CDR3: CASSQGGQGSNQPQHF

J: TRBJ1-2
D: NA
V: TRBV28
size: once
DNA: TGTGCCAGCTCTCTAGGGGCATATGGCTACACCTTC
CDR3: CASSLGAYGYTF

J: TRBJ2-3
D: NA
V: TRBV5-1
size: NA
DNA: TGCGCCAGCAGCTTGGCCACGGGACATAGCACAGATACGCAGTATTTT
CDR3: CASSLATGHSTDTQYF

J: TRBJ1-3
D: TRBD1
V: TRBV28
size: NA
DNA: TGTGCCAGCAGCCCGGGGACAGGGGGCTCTGGAAACACCATATATTTT
CDR3: CASSPGTGGSGNTIYF

J: TRBJ1-1
D: NA
V: TRBV28
size: NA
DNA: TGTGCCAGCAGTTTTAACCCCCTCTTTTCTAAGGGGAGGCCTGAAGCTTTCTTT
CDR3: CASSFNPLFSKGRPEAFF

J: TRBJ2-2
D: NA
V: TRBV27
size: NA
DNA: TGTGCCAGCAGTCTCCTTAACACCGGGGAGCTGTTTTTT
CDR3: CASSLLNTGELFF

J: TRBJ2-7
D: TRBD1
V: TRBV4-1
size: NA
DNA: TGCGCCAGCAGCTCTCTGGGACAGGGGCTCCAAACCGAGCAGTACTTC
CDR3: CASSSLGQGLQTEQYF

J: TRBJ2-7
D: NA
V: TRBV27
size: NA
DNA: TGTGCCAGCAGTTTATCGCGTTCCTACGAGCAGTACTTC
CDR3: CASSLSRSYEQYF

J: TRBJ2-2
D: TRBD2
V: TRBV5-4
size: few
DNA: TGTGCCAGCAGCCCGGGCGGGACTAGTTTCATCGGGGAGCTGTTTTTT
CDR3: CASSPGGTSFIGELFF

J: TRBJ1-1
D: TRBD1
V: TRBV28
size: NA
DNA: TGTGCCAGCACCTCCCGGGACAGGGATTTTGGTGAAGCTTTCTTT
CDR3: CASTSRDRDFGEAFF

J: TRBJ2-1
D: NA
V: TRBV7-9
size: few
DNA: TGTGCCAGCAGCCATTCAGGGCGGAATGAGCAGTTCTTC
CDR3: CASSHSGRNEQFF

J: TRBJ2-1
D: TRBD2
V: TRBV9
size: once
DNA: TGTGCCAGCAGGTTACCCGTAGCGGGCACTTACAATGAGCAGTTCTTC
CDR3: CASRLPVAGTYNEQFF

J: TRBJ2-3
D: TRBD2
V: TRBV5-3
size: many
DNA: TGTGCCAGAAGCTTGCGGGGGGGCACAGATACGCAGTATTTT
CDR3: CARSLRGGTDTQYF

J: TRBJ2-3
D: TRBD2
V: TRBV5-1
size: NA
DNA: TGCGCCAGCAGGAAGGGACTACACACAGATACGCAGTATTTT
CDR3: CASRKGLHTDTQYF

J: TRBJ2-7
D: NA
V: TRBV5-4
size: NA
DNA: TGTGCCAGCAGCCCGAAGGGGGAACCCTACGAGCAGTACTTC
CDR3: CASSPKGEPYEQYF

J: TRBJ1-4
D: NA
V: TRBV9
size: NA
DNA: TGTGCCAGCAGCGAAGGGACTCTCCTTAATGAAAAACTGTTTTTT
CDR3: CASSEGTLLNEKLFF

J: TRBJ1-5
D: TRBD1
V: TRBV6-1
size: NA
DNA: TGTGCCAGCAGTGAAGTGGCTCCGGGACAGGGGGCCTTAGGGAGCAATCAGCCCCAGCATTTT
CDR3: CASSEVAPGQGALGSNQPQHF

J: TRBJ1-1
D: TRBD1
V: TRBV14
size: NA
DNA: TGTGCCAGCAGCCCTGACAGGGAGAACACTGAAGCTTTCTTT
CDR3: CASSPDRENTEAFF

J: TRBJ2-5
D: NA
V: TRBV29-1
size: NA
DNA: TGCAGCGTTGTCGGCAGGGTCATAAAAGAGACCCAGTACTTC
CDR3: CSVVGRVIKETQYF

J: TRBJ1-3
D: NA
V: TRBV29-1
size: once
DNA: TGCAGCGTTAGGGGGAACCCCTCTGGAAACACCATATATTTT
CDR3: CSVRGNPSGNTIYF

J: TRBJ1-1
D: TRBD1
V: TRBV19
size: NA
DNA: TGTGCCAGTAGTATACAGGGGGTCACTGAAGCTTTCTTT
CDR3: CASSIQGVTEAFF

J: TRBJ2-1
D: NA
V: TRBV18
size: NA
DNA: TGTGCCAGCTCACCTAGGACGGGGAGCTCCTACAATGAGCAGTTCTTC
CDR3: CASSPRTGSSYNEQFF

J: TRBJ2-3
D: NA
V: TRBV7-6
size: NA
DNA: TGTGCCAGCAGCTTAAATTCCGGAGGCACAGATACGCAGTATTTT
CDR3: CASSLNSGGTDTQYF

J: TRBJ1-1
D: NA
V: TRBV28
size: NA
DNA: TGTGCCAGCAGTTCCGGTCTAGGAGGGGAGAACACTGAAGCTTTCTTT
CDR3: CASSSGLGGENTEAFF

J: TRBJ1-1
D: NA
V: TRBV6-1
size: NA
DNA: TGTGCCAGCAGTGAAGCGCTATGGGGGGGATCACAAATGAACACTGAAGCTTTCTTT
CDR3: CASSEALWGGSQMNTEAFF

J: TRBJ1-1
D: NA
V: TRBV7-9
size: NA
DNA: TGTGCCAGCAGCCACTTGGGAGGCCTGAACACTGAAGCTTTCTTT
CDR3: CASSHLGGLNTEAFF

J: TRBJ2-2
D: TRBD1
V: TRBV5-1
size: once
DNA: TGCGCCAGCAGCACTCCTTCACACAGGGGAACCACCGGGGAGCTGTTTTTT
CDR3: CASSTPSHRGTTGELFF

J: TRBJ1-2
D: NA
V: TRBV2
size: NA
DNA: TGTGCCAGCACAGGGCCTAACCTGGAGGGCTACACCTTC
CDR3: CASTGPNLEGYTF

J: TRBJ2-3
D: NA
V: TRBV5-1
size: NA
DNA: TGCGCCAGCATTTCCCGAGTAACTAGCACAGATACGCAGTATTTT
CDR3: CASISRVTSTDTQYF

J: TRBJ1-1
D: NA
V: TRBV7-9
size: NA
DNA: TGTGCCAGCAGCCACCAGTACAACACTGAAGCTTTCTTT
CDR3: CASSHQYNTEAFF

J: TRBJ1-2
D: TRBD1
V: TRBV6-1
size: once
DNA: TGTGCCAGCAGTGAAGCCCTTACCGGGACAGGGTATGGCTACACCTTC
CDR3: CASSEALTGTGYGYTF

J: TRBJ1-1
D: TRBD1
V: TRBV25-1
size: few
DNA: TGTGCCTCAGGGGGGACTGAAGCTTTCTTT
CDR3: CASGGTEAFF

J: TRBJ2-7
D: TRBD1
V: TRBV5-5
size: NA
DNA: TGTGCCAGCAGCTTTGGGACAGGTTCCTACGAGCAGTACTTC
CDR3: CASSFGTGSYEQYF

J: TRBJ2-1
D: NA
V: TRBV20-1
size: once
DNA: TGCAGTGCTACGGTCTACAATGAGCAGTTCTTC
CDR3: CSATVYNEQFF

J: TRBJ1-5
D: NA
V: TRBV19
size: NA
DNA: TGTGCCAGTAGTATAAGGAGGGCGGGCAATCAGCCCCAGCATTTT
CDR3: CASSIRRAGNQPQHF

J: TRBJ1-5
D: NA
V: TRBV29-1
size: NA
DNA: TGCAGCGTTGGGCAGGGGAACAATCAGCCCCAGCATTTT
CDR3: CSVGQGNNQPQHF

J: TRBJ1-2
D: NA
V: TRBV6-5
size: NA
DNA: TGTGCCAGCATTCCGGCAGGCACTAACTATGGCTACACCTTC
CDR3: CASIPAGTNYGYTF

J: TRBJ2-4
D: TRBD1
V: TRBV13
size: once
DNA: TGTGCCAGCAGCCAAGGACAGGGTCTCGGCGGCATTCAGTACTTC
CDR3: CASSQGQGLGGIQYF

J: TRBJ2-1
D: NA
V: TRBV3-1/TRBV3-2
size: NA
DNA: TGTGCCAGCAGCGTAGGGGCCTTCCGCTACAATGAGCAGTTCTTC
CDR3: CASSVGAFRYNEQFF

J: TRBJ2-5
D: TRBD2
V: TRBV5-1
size: NA
DNA: TGCGCCAGCAGCTTGGCTCTAGCGGGGGTCATACAAGAGACCCAGTACTTC
CDR3: CASSLALAGVIQETQYF